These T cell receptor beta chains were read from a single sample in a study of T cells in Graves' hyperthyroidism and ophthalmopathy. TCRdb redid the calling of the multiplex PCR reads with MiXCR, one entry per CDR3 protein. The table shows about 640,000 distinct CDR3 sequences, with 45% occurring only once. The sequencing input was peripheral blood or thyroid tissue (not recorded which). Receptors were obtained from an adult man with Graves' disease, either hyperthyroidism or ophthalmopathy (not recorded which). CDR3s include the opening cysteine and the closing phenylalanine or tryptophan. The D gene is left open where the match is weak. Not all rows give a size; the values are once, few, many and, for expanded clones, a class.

CDR3: CASSLEGRDEQYF
DNA: TGTGCCAGCAGCTTAGAGGGGCGGGACGAGCAGTACTTC
size: -
V: TRBV7-2
D: -
J: TRBJ2-7

CDR3: CASSLEQGRVNTEAFF
DNA: TGTGCCAGCAGCTTAGAGCAGGGACGGGTGAACACTGAAGCTTTCTTT
size: few
V: TRBV13
D: -
J: TRBJ1-1

CDR3: CASTTGSGNTIYF
DNA: TGTGCCAGCACAACGGGGTCTGGAAACACCATATATTTT
size: many
V: TRBV7-2
D: -
J: TRBJ1-3

CDR3: CASSPPPGYEQYF
DNA: TGTGCCAGCAGCCCCCCGCCAGGCTACGAGCAGTACTTC
size: many
V: TRBV7-9
D: -
J: TRBJ2-7

CDR3: CSEEGGMSNQPQHF
DNA: TGCAGTGAAGAGGGGGGAATGAGCAATCAGCCCCAGCATTTT
size: once
V: TRBV20-1
D: -
J: TRBJ1-5

CDR3: CASSQPGTGSAYGYTF
DNA: TGCGCCAGCAGCCAACCCGGGACAGGGTCTGCCTATGGCTACACCTTC
size: -
V: TRBV25-1
D: TRBD1
J: TRBJ1-2

CDR3: CSTQPGQGRNTIYF
DNA: TGCAGTACTCAACCGGGACAGGGTAGAAACACCATATATTTT
size: -
V: TRBV20-1
D: TRBD1
J: TRBJ1-3

CDR3: CASSTNAGLNGEKLFF
DNA: TGTGCCAGCAGCACCAACGCAGGGCTGAATGGGGAAAAACTGTTTTTT
size: many
V: TRBV9
D: -
J: TRBJ1-4

CDR3: CASSTQGAGSPLHF
DNA: TGTGCCAGCTCAACACAGGGGGCCGGATCACCCCTCCACTTT
size: -
V: TRBV7-8
D: TRBD1
J: TRBJ1-6

CDR3: CASSQRDSYEQYF
DNA: TGTGCCAGTAGCCAGCGGGACTCCTACGAGCAGTACTTC
size: few
V: TRBV19
D: TRBD2
J: TRBJ2-7

CDR3: CASSGVYNSPLHF
DNA: TGTGCCAGCAGCGGGGTGTATAATTCACCCCTCCACTTT
size: few
V: TRBV9
D: -
J: TRBJ1-6

CDR3: CRTDSGYGYTF
DNA: TGCAGGACCGACAGTGGCTATGGCTACACCTTC
size: many
V: TRBV29-1
D: -
J: TRBJ1-2

CDR3: CASSLGAHEQYF
DNA: TGTGCCAGCAGCTTGGGAGCCCACGAGCAGTACTTC
size: -
V: TRBV7-8
D: -
J: TRBJ2-7

CDR3: CASSQGGANVLTF
DNA: TGTGCCAGCAGCCAGGGGGGGGCCAACGTCCTGACTTTC
size: -
V: TRBV7-9
D: -
J: TRBJ2-6

CDR3: CASRIETGNTF
DNA: TGTGCCAGCAGGATCGAAACTGGAAACACCTTC
size: -
V: TRBV2
D: -
J: TRBJ1-2

CDR3: CASTISGTGNEKLFF
DNA: TGTGCCAGTACTATATCCGGGACGGGGAATGAAAAACTGTTTTTT
size: -
V: TRBV19
D: -
J: TRBJ1-4

CDR3: CASSQVDRDETQYF
DNA: TGCGCCAGCAGCCAAGTGGACAGGGATGAGACCCAGTACTTC
size: -
V: TRBV7-9
D: TRBD1
J: TRBJ2-5

CDR3: CASSEYGSVGQYF
DNA: TGTGCCAGCAGTGAATACGGGTCAGTAGGGCAGTACTTC
size: many
V: TRBV6-5
D: -
J: TRBJ2-7

CDR3: CASSESGADVNSPLHF
DNA: TGCGCCAGCAGTGAGTCTGGGGCGGATGTTAATTCACCCCTCCACTTT
size: -
V: TRBV10-2
D: -
J: TRBJ1-6

CDR3: CASSLAQGRAYEQYF
DNA: TGTGCCAGCAGCTTAGCGCAGGGACGGGCCTACGAGCAGTACTTC
size: -
V: TRBV7-2
D: -
J: TRBJ2-7

CDR3: CASSVSAGRGCTF
DNA: TGTGCCAGCAGTGTTTCCGCTGGGCGCGGCTGCACCTTC
size: -
V: TRBV2
D: -
J: TRBJ1-2

CDR3: CASSLGSLTTNEKLFF
DNA: TGTGCCAGCAGCCTGGGCTCACTAACAACTAATGAAAAACTGTTTTTT
size: many
V: TRBV7-9
D: -
J: TRBJ1-4

CDR3: CAISESRGGDFF
DNA: TGTGCCATCAGTGAGTCCCGGGGCGGAGATTTCTTT
size: -
V: TRBV10-3
D: -
J: TRBJ1-1

CDR3: CATGLSGANVLTF
DNA: TGTGCCACAGGGCTCTCTGGGGCCAACGTCCTGACTTTC
size: -
V: TRBV24-1
D: -
J: TRBJ2-6

CDR3: CASSVTGTSSYEQYF
DNA: TGTGCCAGTAGTGTCACCGGGACCAGCTCCTACGAGCAGTACTTC
size: few
V: TRBV19
D: -
J: TRBJ2-7

CDR3: CAISDLDRGNQPRHF
DNA: TGTGCCATCAGTGATTTGGACAGGGGCAATCAGCCCCGGCATTTT
size: -
V: TRBV10-3
D: TRBD1
J: TRBJ1-5

CDR3: CASSPWTGLATNEKLFF
DNA: TGTGCCAGCAGCCCCTGGACAGGTCTAGCTACTAATGAAAAACTGTTTTTT
size: once
V: TRBV9
D: TRBD1
J: TRBJ1-4

CDR3: CASSERAQQVPPFF
DNA: TGTGCCAGCAGTGAACGAGCCCAACAGGTACCTCCTTTCTTT
size: -
V: TRBV6-6
D: -
J: TRBJ1-1

CDR3: CSAAQGGQPQQYF
DNA: TGCAGCGCTGCACAGGGAGGTCAGCCCCAGCAGTACTTC
size: -
V: TRBV29-1
D: -
J: TRBJ2-7

CDR3: CASSSSLMGGYTF
DNA: TGTGCCAGCAGCTCGTCACTCATGGGTGGCTACACCTTC
size: -
V: TRBV2
D: -
J: TRBJ1-2

CDR3: CASSRTVGNTIYF
DNA: TGTGCCAGCAGCCGGACCGTCGGAAACACCATATATTTT
size: many
V: TRBV7-2
D: -
J: TRBJ1-3

CDR3: CSVAGGALTQYF
DNA: TGCAGCGTAGCTGGGGGGGCCCTAACCCAGTACTTC
size: -
V: TRBV29-1
D: -
J: TRBJ2-5

CDR3: CASSPTGLDEKLFF
DNA: TGTGCCAGCAGCCCCACAGGTCTGGACGAAAAACTGTTTTTT
size: -
V: TRBV12-3/TRBV12-4
D: -
J: TRBJ1-4

CDR3: CATRDGVQTEAFF
DNA: TGTGCCACCCGTGATGGGGTTCAGACTGAAGCTTTCTTT
size: -
V: TRBV24-1
D: -
J: TRBJ1-1

CDR3: CASSYPRTGGRDTEAFF
DNA: TGTGCCAGCAGTTACCCTAGGACAGGGGGTAGGGACACTGAAGCTTTCTTT
size: -
V: TRBV6-5
D: TRBD1
J: TRBJ1-1

CDR3: CSLVINQPQHF
DNA: TGCAGCTTAGTGATCAATCAGCCCCAGCATTTT
size: -
V: TRBV20-1
D: -
J: TRBJ1-5

CDR3: CASSQERGGSPLHF
DNA: TGCGCCAGCAGCCAAGAGAGGGGCGGATCACCCCTCCACTTT
size: many
V: TRBV4-1
D: -
J: TRBJ1-6

CDR3: CASSSDRDRGHRNGYTF
DNA: TGTGCCAGTAGTTCCGATCGGGACAGGGGGCATCGTAATGGCTACACCTTC
size: -
V: TRBV19
D: TRBD1
J: TRBJ1-2

CDR3: CASSQARAANYGYTF
DNA: TGTGCCAGCAGCCAAGCCCGGGCAGCTAACTATGGCTACACCTTC
size: many
V: TRBV7-9
D: -
J: TRBJ1-2

CDR3: CASSHGTANDYGYTF
DNA: TGCGCCAGCAGCCACGGGACAGCCAATGACTATGGCTACACCTTC
size: few
V: TRBV7-9
D: TRBD1
J: TRBJ1-2

CDR3: CASASGAYEQYF
DNA: TGTGCCTCTGCTAGCGGGGCCTACGAGCAGTACTTC
size: -
V: TRBV19
D: TRBD2
J: TRBJ2-7

CDR3: CSVEDTRQNYGYTF
DNA: TGCAGCGTTGAAGATACACGACAGAACTATGGCTACACCTTC
size: many
V: TRBV29-1
D: -
J: TRBJ1-2

CDR3: CSARDPRAGETQYF
DNA: TGCAGTGCTAGAGACCCCCGAGCGGGAGAGACCCAGTACTTC
size: many
V: TRBV20-1
D: -
J: TRBJ2-5

CDR3: CAGSPHPGGAETQYF
DNA: TGTGCCGGCAGCCCGCACCCAGGGGGAGCCGAGACCCAGTACTTC
size: once
V: TRBV7-4
D: TRBD1
J: TRBJ2-5

CDR3: CASSPEALAGEQYF
DNA: TGTGCCAGCAGCCCAGAAGCGCTGGCGGGGGAGCAGTACTTC
size: -
V: TRBV7-8
D: -
J: TRBJ2-7

CDR3: CASSSRTGSRTEAFF
DNA: TGTGCCAGCAGTTCCCGGACAGGGAGTCGGACTGAAGCTTTCTTT
size: -
V: TRBV12-3/TRBV12-4
D: TRBD1
J: TRBJ1-1

CDR3: CSASWGIEEKLFF
DNA: TGCAGTGCTAGCTGGGGAATCGAGGAAAAACTGTTTTTT
size: few
V: TRBV20-1
D: -
J: TRBJ1-4

CDR3: CASSQGTSGVLETQYF
DNA: TGTGCCAGCAGCCAGGGGACTAGCGGGGTCCTCGAGACCCAGTACTTC
size: -
V: TRBV7-2
D: TRBD2
J: TRBJ2-5

CDR3: CASSPRGGVKGAFF
DNA: TGTGCCAGCAGCCCACGTGGCGGAGTGAAGGGGGCTTTCTTT
size: -
V: TRBV7-9
D: -
J: TRBJ1-1